These 7 T cell receptor beta chains share one sample of origin, sequenced in a study of T cell repertoires in cytomegalovirus infection. One entry per CDR3 protein, called by TCRdb with MiXCR from the reads. The table includes some 150,000 distinct CDR3 sequences, around 22% detected once. Input material: PBMCs. The receptors were gathered from a human donor in good health (CMV status not recorded). Some clones in this sample may be carry-over from other donors' samples.

This clonotype came up many times. The chain couples TRBV12-5 to TRBJ2-6; D may match TRBD1 or TRBD2 (5 bases each). Germline lookup yields CDR1 LGHNT and CDR2 FRNRAP. V shed 6 bases and J shed 4 bases, with 7 bases lying between them. The CDR3 contains 13 residues. The CDR3 nucleotides are TGTGCTAGTGGAGGGGACGGGGCCAACGTCCTGACTTTC. Translated, it gives CASGGDGANVLTF.

This clonotype occurred many times. The chain couples TRBV2 to TRBJ2-2; D gene uncertain. The CDR3 contains 16 residues. CDR1 is SNHLY and CDR2 is FYNNEI in the germline V gene. Trimming stripped 0 bases from V and 2 bases from J, with 10 bases between. The CDR3 nucleotides are TGTGCCAGCAGTGAAGCGGGGATGAGAAACACCGGGGAGCTGTTTTTT. It specifies CASSEAGMRNTGELFF. The complete variable domain, with remaining parts taken from reference TRBV2 and TRBJ2-2, reads EPEVTQTPSHQVTQMGQEVILRCVPISNHLYFYWYRQILGQKVEFLVSFYNNEISEKSEIFDDQFSVERPDGSNFTLKIRSTKLEDSAMYFCASSEAGMRNTGELFFGEGSRLTVL.

The chain has TRBV24-1 and TRBJ2-5; D ambiguous. This CDR3 region has 13 residues. Trimming removed 2 bases from V and 0 bases from J, with 3 bases in between. CDR1 is KGHDR, CDR2 SFDVKD, per germline. This CDR3 is CATSDSYQETQYF. The CDR3 bases are TGTGCCACCAGTGATTCCTACCAAGAGACCCAGTACTTC.

This chain links TRBV7-2 with TRBJ2-7; D is undetermined. The CDR3 runs to 12 residues. Trimming pared 5 bases from V and 9 bases from J, leaving 14 bases between. Germline CDR1 SGHTA, CDR2 FQGNSA. The CDR3 sequence is CASSQSHRAQYF. CDR3 DNA: TGTGCCAGCAGCCAATCACACCGCGCGCAGTACTTC. The variable domain in full, completed from reference TRBV7-2 and TRBJ2-7, reads GAGVSQSPSNKVTEKGKDVELRCDPISGHTALYWYRQSLGQGLEFLIYFQGNSAPDKSGLPSDRFSAERTGGSVSTLTIQRTQQEDSAVYLCASSQSHRAQYFGPGTRLTVT.

This clonotype was detected only a few times. The chain uses TRBV6-1 and TRBJ2-5; a possible D gene is TRBD2 (5 bases). V was trimmed by 10 bases and J by 4 bases, leaving 16 bases between them. The V gene's germline CDR1 is MNHNS and CDR2 SASEGT. The CDR3 loop spans 13 amino acids. The CDR3 spells CATGLLAGETQYF. The CDR3 DNA reads as TGTGCCACCGGACTTCTTGCAGGAGAGACCCAGTACTTC.

CDR3 DNA sequence: TGCGCCAGCAGCGCTGAGGGCAGGGTGCACTATGGCTACACCTTC. Protein: CASSAEGRVHYGYTF. The genes are TRBV4-1 and TRBJ1-2, with a possible D match to TRBD1 (5 bases). Germline CDR1 is MGHRA and CDR2 is YSYEKL. This CDR3 has 15 residues. Between the trimmed V and J ends, which lost 5 bases and 3 bases, there was a span of 16 bases.

This clonotype showed up just a few times. This sequence joins TRBV19 and TRBJ1-3; D unresolved. The CDR3 is made up of 13 amino acids. Germline CDR1 and CDR2: LNHDA and SQIVND (reference sequence). With 8 bases removed from V and 0 bases from J, the gap between germline ends came to 8 bases. CDR3 nucleotide sequence: TGTGCCAGTCTCGGGGACTCTGGAAACACCATATATTTT. Amino acids: CASLGDSGNTIYF.